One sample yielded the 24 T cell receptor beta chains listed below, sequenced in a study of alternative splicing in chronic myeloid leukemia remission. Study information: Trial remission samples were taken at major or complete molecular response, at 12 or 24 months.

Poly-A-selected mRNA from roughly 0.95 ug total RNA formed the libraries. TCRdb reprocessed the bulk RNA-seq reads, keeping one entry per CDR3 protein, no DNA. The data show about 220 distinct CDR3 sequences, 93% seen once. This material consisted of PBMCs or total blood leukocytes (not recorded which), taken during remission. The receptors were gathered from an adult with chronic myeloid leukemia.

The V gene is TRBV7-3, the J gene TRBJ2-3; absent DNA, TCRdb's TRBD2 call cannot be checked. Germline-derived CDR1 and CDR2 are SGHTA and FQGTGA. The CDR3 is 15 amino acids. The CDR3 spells CASSLFSGDRDTQYF.

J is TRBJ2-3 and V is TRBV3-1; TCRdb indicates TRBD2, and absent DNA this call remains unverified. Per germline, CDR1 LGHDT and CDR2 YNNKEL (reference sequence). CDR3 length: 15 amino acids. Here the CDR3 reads CASSPPSGGGDTQYF.

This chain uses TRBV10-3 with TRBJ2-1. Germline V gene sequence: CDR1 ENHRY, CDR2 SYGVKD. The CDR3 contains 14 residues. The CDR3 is CAISEGSSYNEQFF.

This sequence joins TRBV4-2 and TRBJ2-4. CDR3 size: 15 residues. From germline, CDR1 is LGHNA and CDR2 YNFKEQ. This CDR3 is CASSQEAGPKNIQYF.

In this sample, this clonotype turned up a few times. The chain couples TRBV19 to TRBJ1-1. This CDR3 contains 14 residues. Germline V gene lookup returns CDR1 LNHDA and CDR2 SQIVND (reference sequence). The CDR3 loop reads CASSIDQDRSEAFF. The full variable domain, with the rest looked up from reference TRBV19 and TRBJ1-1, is DGGITQSPKYLFRKEGQNVTLSCEQNLNHDAMYWYRQDPGQGLRLIYYSQIVNDFQKGDIAEGYSVSREKKESFPLTVTSAQKNPTAFYLCASSIDQDRSEAFFGQGTRLTVV.

The CDR3 spells CASLTPYNEQFF. This rearrangement joins TRBV19 to TRBJ2-1. The CDR3 covers 12 residues. The germline gives CDR1 LNHDA, CDR2 SQIVND (reference sequence).

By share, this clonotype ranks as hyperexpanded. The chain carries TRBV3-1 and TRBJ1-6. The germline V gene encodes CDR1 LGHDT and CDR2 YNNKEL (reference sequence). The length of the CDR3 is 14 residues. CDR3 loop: CASSLRAEGRPLHF.

CDR3 region: CASRTQGMDEQYF. The genes are TRBV19 and TRBJ2-7; no DNA is available, so the TRBD2 call from TCRdb remains unchecked. CDR3 length: 13 amino acids. CDR1 is LNHDA, CDR2 SQIVND, per germline (reference sequence). Using reference TRBV19 and TRBJ2-7 for the parts outside the CDR3, the full variable domain is DGGITQSPKYLFRKEGQNVTLSCEQNLNHDAMYWYRQDPGQGLRLIYYSQIVNDFQKGDIAEGYSVSREKKESFPLTVTSAQKNPTAFYLCASRTQGMDEQYFGPGTRLTVT.

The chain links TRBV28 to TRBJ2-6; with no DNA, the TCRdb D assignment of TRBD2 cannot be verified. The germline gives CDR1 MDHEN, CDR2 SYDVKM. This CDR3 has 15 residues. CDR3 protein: CASSLRRSGANVLTF.

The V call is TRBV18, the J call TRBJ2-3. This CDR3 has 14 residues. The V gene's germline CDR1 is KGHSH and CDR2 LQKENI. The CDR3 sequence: CASSPPSIADTQYF. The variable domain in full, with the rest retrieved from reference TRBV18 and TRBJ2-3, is NAGVMQNPRHLVRRRGQEARLRCSPMKGHSHVYWYRQLPEEGLKFMVYLQKENIIDESGMPKERFSAEFPKEGPSILRIQQVVRGDSAAYFCASSPPSIADTQYFGPGTRLTVL.

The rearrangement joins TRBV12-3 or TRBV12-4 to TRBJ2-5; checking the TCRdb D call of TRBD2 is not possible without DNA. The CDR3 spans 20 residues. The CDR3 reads CASSLYPPLGLAGGQETQYF.

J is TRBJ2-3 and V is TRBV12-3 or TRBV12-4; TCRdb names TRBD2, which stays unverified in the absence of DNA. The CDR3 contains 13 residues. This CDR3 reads CASGIKAGHTQYF.

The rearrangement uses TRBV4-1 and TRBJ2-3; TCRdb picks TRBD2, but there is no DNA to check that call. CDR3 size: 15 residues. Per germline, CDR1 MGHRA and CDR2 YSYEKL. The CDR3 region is CASSQRTRVGDTQYF.

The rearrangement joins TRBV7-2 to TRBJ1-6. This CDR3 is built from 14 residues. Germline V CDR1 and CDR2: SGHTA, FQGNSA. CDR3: CASSLAYANSPLHF.

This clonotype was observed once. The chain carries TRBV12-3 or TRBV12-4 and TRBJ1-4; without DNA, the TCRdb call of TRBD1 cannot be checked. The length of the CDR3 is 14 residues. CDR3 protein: CASSPGQGNEKLFF.

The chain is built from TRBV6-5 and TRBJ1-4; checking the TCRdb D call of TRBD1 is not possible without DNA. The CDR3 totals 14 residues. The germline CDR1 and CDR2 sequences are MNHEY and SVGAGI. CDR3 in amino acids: CASTGDRSNEKLFF.

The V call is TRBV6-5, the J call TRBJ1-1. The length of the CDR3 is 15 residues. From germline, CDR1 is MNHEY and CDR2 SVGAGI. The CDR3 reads CASSYNENMNTEAFF.

CDR3 sequence: CASSFAGGNPGELFF. The chain links TRBV5-1 to TRBJ2-2; the D call of TRBD2 rests on TCRdb alone, since no DNA is present to check it. CDR1 is SGHRS, CDR2 YFSETQ, per germline. The CDR3 loop spans 15 amino acids.

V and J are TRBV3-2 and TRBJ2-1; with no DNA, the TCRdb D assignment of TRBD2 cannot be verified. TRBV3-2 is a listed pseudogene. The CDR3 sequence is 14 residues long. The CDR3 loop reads CASSPSQRSNEQFF.

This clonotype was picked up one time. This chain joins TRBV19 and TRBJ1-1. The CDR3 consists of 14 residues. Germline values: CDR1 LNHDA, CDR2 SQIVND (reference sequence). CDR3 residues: CASSDGGAGTEAFF.

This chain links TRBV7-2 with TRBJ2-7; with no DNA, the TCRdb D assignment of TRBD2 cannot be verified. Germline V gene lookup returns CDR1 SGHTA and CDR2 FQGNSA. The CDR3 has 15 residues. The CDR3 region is CASSSPQAASDEQYF.

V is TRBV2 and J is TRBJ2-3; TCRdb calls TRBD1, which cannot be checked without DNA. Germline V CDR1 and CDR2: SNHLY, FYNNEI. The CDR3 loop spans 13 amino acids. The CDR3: CASSALGADTQYF.

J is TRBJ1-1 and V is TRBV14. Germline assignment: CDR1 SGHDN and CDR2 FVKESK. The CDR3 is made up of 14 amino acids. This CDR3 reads CASSREGARTEAFF.

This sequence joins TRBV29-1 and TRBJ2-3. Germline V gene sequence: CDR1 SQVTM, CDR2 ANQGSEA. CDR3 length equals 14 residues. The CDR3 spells CSVVDEASTDTQYF.